The 17 T cell receptor beta chains in this list originate from one sample, sequenced in a study of blood T cell repertoires in COVID-19. Data came from immunoSEQ multiplex PCR; TCRdb stores just in-frame clones and leaves some out. Of roughly 260,000 clones in the sample, approximately 92% are singletons; the top ten hold under 3%. Material: peripheral blood. The receptors come from a person aged 18 to 29 with COVID-19, enrolled during active disease.

The CDR3: CASSIYGTGQGYNEQFF. The CDR3 nucleotides are TGTGCCAGTAGTATCTATGGGACAGGACAGGGGTACAATGAGCAGTTCTTC. This chain connects TRBV19 to TRBJ2-1; 9 bases are shared with TRBD1. CDR3 length: 17 amino acids. Losses at the gene ends were 3 bases for V and 4 bases for J; bases not matched to a gene: 10. The germline gives CDR1 LNHDA, CDR2 SQIVND (reference sequence).

V gene TRBV5-1 combines with J gene TRBJ2-2, with TRBD1 as a possible D gene (5 bases). Trimming left V 4 bases short and J 1 base short, with 11 bases between. The germline V gene encodes CDR1 SGHRS and CDR2 YFSETQ. The CDR3 runs to 15 residues. For the CDR3, the DNA is TGCGCCAGCAGCGTACAAGGACAGAACACCGGGGAGCTGTTTTTT. It is translated as CASSVQGQNTGELFF.

A single count supports this clone. This chain uses TRBV9 with TRBJ1-5; a weak D match, TRBD1 (5 bases). The V gene's germline CDR1 is SGDLS and CDR2 YYNGEE. Trimming stripped 4 bases from V and 4 bases from J, with 12 bases between. The CDR3 spans 14 residues. CDR3 coding DNA: TGTGCCAGCAGCCCCGGGGGGGATAATCAGCCCCAGCATTTT. It yields the protein CASSPGGDNQPQHF.

The chain combines TRBV2 with TRBJ2-6; D is undetermined. Germline V gene data show CDR1 as SNHLY and CDR2 as FYNNEI. The V and J ends lost 10 bases and 4 bases respectively, with 11 bases between them. The CDR3 is 13 residues long. The DNA for the CDR3 is TGTGCCACCTCGGGTCCCGGGGCCAACGTCCTGACTTTC. Its translation: CATSGPGANVLTF.

This chain links TRBV4-3 with TRBJ2-7, with 8 nucleotides matching TRBD1. The CDR3 sequence is 18 residues long. V lost 4 bases and J lost 0; bases outside the gene matches: 14. Per germline, CDR1 LGHNA and CDR2 YSLEER. CDR3 loop: CASSPHLNRDRFSYEQYF. The CDR3 nucleotides read TGCGCCAGCAGCCCCCACTTAAACCGGGACAGGTTCTCCTACGAGCAGTACTTC.

The CDR3 sequence: CASSPNAVRANTGELFF. The CDR3, as DNA: TGTGCCAGCAGCCCGAATGCGGTGCGGGCGAACACCGGGGAGCTGTTTTTT. This chain uses TRBV5-6 with TRBJ2-2; possibly TRBD2 for D (5 bases). Germline-derived CDR1 and CDR2 are SGHDT and YYEEEE. The V gene lost 4 bases and the J gene lost 0 bases, with 16 bases spanning the gap. The CDR3 loop spans 17 amino acids. Supplemented by reference TRBV5-6 and TRBJ2-2, the full variable domain reads DAGVTQSPTHLIKTRGQQVTLRCSPKSGHDTVSWYQQALGQGPQFIFQYYEEEERQRGNFPDRFSGHQFPNYSSELNVNALLLGDSALYLCASSPNAVRANTGELFFGEGSRLTVL.

The chain links TRBV7-9 to TRBJ2-7, with TRBD1 matching 8 bases. The germline CDR1 and CDR2 sequences are SEHNR and FQNEAQ (reference sequence). V gave up 4 bases and J gave up 0 bases; unmatched junction bases: 5. The CDR3 is 15 amino acids. CDR3 amino acids: CASSSQGALSYEQYF. CDR3 nucleotides: TGTGCCAGCAGCTCTCAGGGGGCCCTCTCCTACGAGCAGTACTTC.

The rearrangement joins TRBV5-6 to TRBJ1-2, with 10 bases identical to TRBD1. V trimming: 4 bases; J trimming: 6 bases; junction bases outside the gene matches: 3. The CDR3 has 13 amino acids. CDR1 is SGHDT and CDR2 is YYEEEE in the germline V gene. Here the CDR3 DNA reads TGTGCCAGCAGCGCCGGGACAGGGGATGGCTACACCTTC. Its translation is CASSAGTGDGYTF.

CDR3 DNA sequence: TGTGCCAGCAGCTTGGCCGGGGCGGGACGGTGGTCCAATGAGCAGTTCTTC. Amino acids: CASSLAGAGRWSNEQFF. The chain uses TRBV5-6 and TRBJ2-1; D is perhaps TRBD2 (6 bases). From germline, CDR1 is SGHDT and CDR2 YYEEEE. This CDR3 spans 17 amino acids. With 0 bases removed from V and 6 bases from J, the gap between germline ends came to 19 bases.

The rearrangement uses TRBV4-1 and TRBJ2-5; weak D call: TRBD2 (6 bases). In germline, CDR1 is MGHRA, CDR2 YSYEKL. The V and J ends lost 0 bases and 2 bases respectively, with 13 bases between them. The CDR3 length is 16 residues. For the CDR3, the DNA is TGCGCCAGCAGCCAAGATGGCACGGGAGTTCAAGAGACCCAGTACTTC. Its protein product is CASSQDGTGVQETQYF.

The V gene is TRBV19, the J gene TRBJ2-7; TRBD2 matches 9 bases. V lost 1 base and J lost 1; bases outside the gene matches: 8. CDR1 and CDR2 (germline): LNHDA, SQIVND (reference sequence). The CDR3 spans 17 residues. The CDR3: CASSIGPSGARSYEQYF. The CDR3 coding sequence is TGTGCCAGTAGTATAGGACCTAGCGGGGCCAGATCCTACGAGCAGTACTTC.

The rearrangement uses TRBV5-4 and TRBJ2-2; TRBD1 agrees at 8 bases. The CDR3 has 15 residues. The germline CDR1 and CDR2 sequences are SGHNT and YYREEE (reference sequence). Trimming cost V 3 bases and J 5 bases; bases outside gene matches: 6. DNA for the CDR3: TGTGCCAGCAGCTCTGACAGGGGATTAACCGGGGAGCTGTTTTTT. This gives the protein CASSSDRGLTGELFF.

This clone was observed once. The rearrangement uses TRBV10-3 and TRBJ2-3; no clear D gene. Trimming took 3 bases from V and 5 from J, leaving 6 bases between them. Germline V gene lookup returns CDR1 ENHRY and CDR2 SYGVKD. The length of the CDR3 is 12 residues. In nucleotides, the CDR3 is TGTGCCATCAGTGATACAGAAGATACGCAGTATTTT. Translating it yields CAISDTEDTQYF.

The CDR3 DNA reads as TGCAGTGCTAGTAGGGACATTACCTACGAGCAGTACTTC. Translation: CSASRDITYEQYF. The rearrangement links TRBV20-1 to TRBJ2-7; tentative D call: TRBD1 (6 bases). This CDR3 is 13 amino acids long. The V end lost 3 bases, the J end lost 2 bases, and 11 bases lay between the germline ends. In germline, CDR1 is DFQATT, CDR2 SNEGSKA (reference sequence).

The chain joins TRBV5-6 to TRBJ1-2; a possible D gene is TRBD1 (5 bases). CDR3 length: 13 residues. Per germline, CDR1 SGHDT and CDR2 YYEEEE. V lost 7 bases and J 8 bases, leaving 18 bases between the germline ends. CDR3 residues: CASRQSRENGYTF. In nucleotides, the CDR3 is TGTGCCAGCCGCCAGAGCAGGGAAAACGGCTACACCTTC.

The rearrangement uses TRBV7-9 and TRBJ1-4; 7 nucleotides agree with TRBD1. Germline CDR1 SEHNR, CDR2 FQNEAQ (reference sequence). V lost 10 bases and J lost 0; bases outside the gene matches: 5. The CDR3 runs 14 residues. CDR3: CATRQGATNEKLFF. In DNA, the CDR3 is TGTGCCACCCGACAGGGAGCAACTAATGAAAAACTGTTTTTT.

The chain joins TRBV11-2 to TRBJ2-7, with 9 bases aligning to TRBD1. Germline lookup yields CDR1 SGHAT and CDR2 FQNNGV. Unmatched junction bases numbered 14, after V lost 3 bases and J lost 2 bases. CDR3 length equals 18 residues. The CDR3 sequence is CASSFVGQGVYGAYEQYF. As DNA, the CDR3 is TGTGCCAGCAGCTTTGTGGGACAGGGAGTTTACGGGGCCTACGAGCAGTACTTC.